This T cell receptor beta chain was recorded in a study of CD4 T cells in relation to SARS-CoV-2 and coronaviruses. Study-wide points: No donor gave both pre-pandemic and post-infection samples. Culture-expanded clones reflect memory recall rather than primary priming during culture. No crossreactivity against non-spike viral proteins was tested here.

CD4+ T cells from unexposed donors were obtained before the COVID-19 pandemic (2011-2018). The CDR3 contains 14 residues. Deletions cut 3 bases from V and 5 bases from J, with 14 bases between. CDR1 is SGHVS, CDR2 FNYEAQ, per germline. Generated by immunoSEQ multiplex PCR, the TCRdb table keeps only in-frame clones and is missing some. The data show 65,000 or so clones, 94% seen once. A word on this clone: Antigen specificity is unknown.

Input material: naive CD4+ T cells from PBMCs. Subset reported: naive CD4+ T cells isolated by negative enrichment. V is TRBV7-6 and J is TRBJ2-7; possibly TRBD1 or TRBD2 for D (5 bases each). The receptor was derived from a human donor in good health. The CDR3 DNA reads as TGTGCCAGCAGCTTGGTTCAGGGAGTGCACGAGCAGTACTTC. Translating it yields CASSLVQGVHEQYF.